This T cell receptor beta chain was captured in a study of blood T cell repertoires in COVID-19. Original processing notes: Nucleated cell counts were estimated from reference gene primer amplification. The table came from immunoSEQ multiplex PCR; TCRdb's copy has only in-frame clones and leaves some out. V and J calls and clone size are as listed in that table; D and trimming were resolved from the DNA. The data show about 150,000 clones, roughly 86% seen once. There are 14 residues in the CDR3. The germline V and J ends were trimmed by 3 bases and 5 bases, with 13 bases remaining between them. Germline V gives CDR1 MDHEN, CDR2 SYDVKM.

The source is a man aged 60-69 years with COVID-19, enrolled during active disease. The sample taken for sequencing was peripheral blood. The chain carries TRBV28 and TRBJ1-2; D perhaps matches TRBD1 (5 bases). CDR3 region: CASSFGGEYYGYTF. CDR3 nucleotide sequence: TGTGCCAGCAGTTTCGGGGGGGAATATTATGGCTACACCTTC.